A single sample gave rise to the 23 T cell receptor beta chains below, sequenced in a study of blood T cell repertoires in COVID-19. TCRdb keeps only in-frame clones here, not all; method: immunoSEQ multiplex PCR. The sample shows fewer than 95,000 clones, about 87% of them seen only once. Sequencing was performed on peripheral blood. The receptors originated from a man aged 60 to 75 with acute or convalescent COVID-19.

The rearrangement links TRBV4-2 to TRBJ1-1; D uncertain. CDR1 and CDR2 from the germline V gene are LGHNA and YNFKEQ. The CDR3 is 13 amino acids. With 1 base removed from V and 1 base from J, the gap between germline ends came to 4 bases. The DNA of the CDR3 is TGTGCCAGCAGCCAAGGACAGAACACTGAAGCTTTCTTT. As protein: CASSQGQNTEAFF.

Here the CDR3 reads CASSTRQNTDTQYF. CDR3 bases: TGTGCCAGCAGCACCCGACAGAACACAGATACGCAGTATTTT. V usage is TRBV9 and J usage is TRBJ2-3, with a weak D call TRBD1 (5 bases). The CDR3 is made up of 14 amino acids. Germline loops: CDR1 SGDLS, CDR2 YYNGEE. V shed 4 bases and J shed 2 bases, with 11 bases lying between them.

J is TRBJ2-7 and V is TRBV7-3, with 9 bases lining up with TRBD1. Losses at the gene ends were 3 bases for V and 2 bases for J; bases not matched to a gene: 8. The CDR3 consists of 16 residues. The germline gives CDR1 SGHTA, CDR2 FQGTGA. CDR3 loop: CASSLSVGQGTYEQYF. The DNA for the CDR3 is TGTGCCAGCAGCTTGAGTGTGGGACAGGGTACCTACGAGCAGTACTTC.

J is TRBJ2-1 and V is TRBV19; 8 positions match TRBD2. This CDR3 has 15 residues. Germline CDR1 is LNHDA and CDR2 is SQIVND (reference sequence). The V segment lost 5 bases and the J segment 9 bases; nucleotides outside the gene matches: 12. The CDR3 DNA reads as TGTGCCAGTAGTCTGACGAGCGGGGGCGGGGGTGAGCAGTTCTTC. Translation gives CASSLTSGGGGEQFF. Full variable domain (missing parts from reference TRBV19 and TRBJ2-1): DGGITQSPKYLFRKEGQNVTLSCEQNLNHDAMYWYRQDPGQGLRLIYYSQIVNDFQKGDIAEGYSVSREKKESFPLTVTSAQKNPTAFYLCASSLTSGGGGEQFFGPGTRLTVL.

This sequence joins TRBV27 and TRBJ2-6; D gene ambiguous. V shed 6 bases and J shed 0 bases, with 3 bases lying between them. This CDR3 comprises 13 residues. The germline V gene encodes CDR1 MNHEY and CDR2 SMNVEV (reference sequence). CDR3 in DNA: TGTGCCAGCAGCCTCTCTGGGGCCAACGTCCTGACTTTC. This gives the protein CASSLSGANVLTF.

This clone was observed a few times. The chain carries TRBV27 and TRBJ1-6; D possibly corresponds to TRBD1 (5 bases). The CDR3 is 13 residues long. In germline, CDR1 is MNHEY, CDR2 SMNVEV (reference sequence). The V gene lost 6 bases and the J gene lost 6 bases, with 9 bases spanning the gap. The CDR3 region is CASRPGINSPLHF. As DNA, the CDR3 is TGTGCCAGCAGGCCAGGGATTAATTCACCCCTCCACTTT.

The chain couples TRBV28 to TRBJ1-6; the D gene is possibly TRBD1 (6 bases). Germline V gene data show CDR1 as MDHEN and CDR2 as SYDVKM. The CDR3 has 15 residues. Trimming cost V 6 bases and J 8 bases, with 17 bases left between them. In nucleotides, the CDR3 is TGTGCCAGCAGCGCGCCCCAGACAGGTTATTCACCCCTCCACTTT. Translation gives CASSAPQTGYSPLHF.

The V gene is TRBV5-1, the J gene TRBJ2-5; maybe TRBD1 (5 bases). Deletions cut 5 bases from V and 4 bases from J, with 21 bases between. This CDR3 is 16 amino acids long. CDR1 is SGHRS, CDR2 YFSETQ, per germline. DNA for the CDR3: TGCGCCAGCAGGACCGGAGAGACTCTAGGGGCAGAGACCCAGTACTTC. Translated, it gives CASRTGETLGAETQYF.

The chain uses TRBV6-5 and TRBJ1-2, with D maybe TRBD1 (6 bases). Trimming shortened V by 4 bases and J by 8 bases, and 14 bases separated the two germline ends. Germline loops: CDR1 MNHEY, CDR2 SVGAGI. There are 13 residues in the CDR3. The CDR3 reads CASSSVQGGGYTF. The CDR3 DNA sequence: TGTGCCAGCAGTTCTGTACAGGGTGGAGGCTACACCTTC.

The rearrangement uses TRBV6-1 and TRBJ1-2, with no clear D. Looked up from germline, CDR1 is MNHNS and CDR2 is SASEGT. Trimming shortened V by 1 base and J by 3 bases, and 12 bases separated the two germline ends. The CDR3 contains 15 residues. CDR3 coding DNA: TGTGCCAGCAGTGAAGGCGAGAAGATACACTATGGCTACACCTTC. Encoded protein: CASSEGEKIHYGYTF.

V gene TRBV5-1 combines with J gene TRBJ1-1; D might be TRBD1 (5 bases). Trimming stripped 2 bases from V and 1 base from J, with 9 bases between. Per the germline V gene, CDR1 is SGHRS and CDR2 is YFSETQ. The CDR3 spans 14 residues. The CDR3 DNA reads as TGCGCCAGCAGCTTTCAGGGAAGGAACACTGAAGCTTTCTTT. Protein product: CASSFQGRNTEAFF.

The chain links TRBV6-4 to TRBJ1-1, with 9 bases lining up with TRBD1. The CDR3 extends over 14 amino acids. Trimming cost V 4 bases and J 3 bases; bases outside gene matches: 3. Per the germline V gene, CDR1 is MRHNA and CDR2 is SNTAGT. The CDR3 spells CASSADRGDTEAFF. The CDR3 coding sequence is TGTGCCAGCAGTGCAGACAGGGGGGACACTGAAGCTTTCTTT.

This chain uses TRBV12-3 or TRBV12-4 with TRBJ2-5; the match to TRBD2 covers 7 bases. The CDR3 is 13 residues long. V shed 5 bases and J 4 bases; nucleotides not matched to a gene: 4. The DNA for the CDR3 is TGTGCCAGCAGTCGGACTAGTACAGAGACCCAGTACTTC. Translated: CASSRTSTETQYF.

The chain employs TRBV3-1 (or the pseudogene TRBV3-2) and TRBJ1-6; the match to TRBD1 covers 7 bases. V trimming: 1 base; J trimming: 10 bases; junction bases outside the gene matches: 7. CDR3 size: 15 residues. Germline lookup yields CDR1 LGHDT and CDR2 YNNKEL (reference sequence). The chain's CDR3 is CASSQGRQGESPLHF. In DNA, the CDR3 is TGTGCCAGCAGCCAAGGAAGACAGGGCGAGTCACCCCTCCACTTT.

V usage is TRBV27 and J usage is TRBJ2-2, with 8 nucleotides matching TRBD1. Trimming removed 8 bases from V and 5 bases from J; junction bases left unmatched: 7. The CDR3 is 14 residues long. Germline assignment: CDR1 MNHEY and CDR2 SMNVEV (reference sequence). CDR3 sequence reads: CASGHRGVTGELFF. The CDR3 DNA is TGTGCCAGCGGACACAGGGGGGTGACCGGGGAGCTGTTTTTT.

This clone was picked up one time. The chain is built from TRBV30 and TRBJ1-5; D may be TRBD1 (6 bases). Trimming shortened V by 0 bases and J by 6 bases, and 12 bases separated the two germline ends. The CDR3 totals 14 residues. Germline V gives CDR1 GTSNPN, CDR2 SVGIG (reference sequence). CDR3 nucleotides: TGTGCCTGGAGTGTCCAGGGGTCGTTTCAGCCCCAGCATTTT. Amino acid sequence: CAWSVQGSFQPQHF.

This clone appeared a single time. This rearrangement joins TRBV12-3 or TRBV12-4 to TRBJ1-2; D ambiguous. Trimming cost V 1 base and J 3 bases, with 6 bases left between them. The CDR3 is 13 amino acids. The CDR3, as DNA: TGTGCCAGCAGTTTAGGTAGAGACTATGGCTACACCTTC. This gives the protein CASSLGRDYGYTF.

This sequence joins TRBV28 and TRBJ1-1; D unresolved. The CDR3 is made up of 13 amino acids. V was shortened by 7 bases and J by 1 base, with 10 bases between the two germline ends. CDR1 and CDR2 from the germline V gene are MDHEN and SYDVKM. CDR3: CASNAYRNTEAFF. DNA of the CDR3: TGTGCCAGCAACGCTTACAGGAACACTGAAGCTTTCTTT.

The chain combines TRBV10-1 with TRBJ2-7; TRBD1 aligns across 10 bases. The germline V gene has CDR1 WNHNN and CDR2 SYGVQD (reference sequence). The J segment lost 6 bases and the V segment lost 3 bases, leaving 8 bases of the junction unmatched. The CDR3 covers 15 residues. The DNA for the CDR3 is TGCGCCAGCAGTGATACCGGGACAGGGGCCGCCGAGCAGTACTTC. It specifies CASSDTGTGAAEQYF.

This clone has just a few counts. The rearrangement uses TRBV5-1 and TRBJ2-5, with 7 bases lining up with TRBD1. After removal of 4 bases from V and 2 bases from J, the junction contained 8 bases not matched to a gene. In germline, CDR1 is SGHRS, CDR2 YFSETQ. CDR3 size: 15 residues. CDR3 in DNA: TGCGCCAGCAGCCCCGGACAGGCGGTGCAAGAGACCCAGTACTTC. It translates to CASSPGQAVQETQYF.

The chain links TRBV19 to TRBJ2-7; perhaps TRBD1 as D (5 bases). V lost 4 bases and J lost 3, with 13 bases in between. The CDR3 totals 14 residues. Germline CDR1 reads LNHDA; CDR2 reads SQIVND (reference sequence). CDR3 sequence (DNA): TGTGCCAGTAGTAACCAGGGTACGAACTACGAGCAGTACTTC. This codes for CASSNQGTNYEQYF.

J is TRBJ1-2 and V is TRBV11-2; D gene uncertain. Germline loops: CDR1 SGHAT, CDR2 FQNNGV. This CDR3 has 16 residues. The germline V and J ends were trimmed by 0 bases and 7 bases, with 18 bases remaining between them. The CDR3 is CASSLDPGPASGGYTF. The CDR3 bases are TGTGCCAGCAGCTTAGATCCGGGTCCAGCTTCGGGTGGCTACACCTTC.

The chain recombines TRBV2 with TRBJ2-5, with D possibly being TRBD2 (6 bases). The CDR3 has 16 residues. The V gene's germline CDR1 is SNHLY and CDR2 FYNNEI. V dropped 5 bases and J dropped 1 base, with 17 bases sitting between them. The chain's CDR3 is CASSTAGLGPQETQYF. The CDR3 coding sequence is TGTGCCAGCAGTACCGCGGGACTTGGGCCCCAAGAGACCCAGTACTTC.